This paragraph reports one TCR beta chain. The data belong to a study of CD8 T cells in Susac syndrome. Random hexamers primed reverse transcription of roughly 0.5 to 1 ug RNA. TCRdb fed the immunoSEQ multiplex PCR reads into MiXCR, producing one record per CDR3 protein. The sample records under 110,000 distinct CDR3 sequences, roughly 95% being singletons. This TCR was recovered from a human donor with Susac syndrome. Sequencing used CD8+ T cells from PBMCs.

The CDR3: CASSLGQEQFF. In nucleotides, the CDR3 is TGTGCCAGCAGCTTGGGACAGGAGCAGTTCTTC. This chain links TRBV7-3 with TRBJ2-1, with TRBD1 identical over 7 bases. The germline gives CDR1 SGHTA, CDR2 FQGTGA. With 3 bases clipped from V and 10 bases from J, the junction kept 0 bases outside the gene matches. This CDR3 has 11 amino acids. Combining the CDR3 with reference TRBV7-3 and TRBJ2-1 gives the whole variable domain GAGVSQTPSNKVTEKGKYVELRCDPISGHTALYWYRQSLGQGPEFLIYFQGTGAADDSGLPNDRFFAVRPEGSVSTLKIQRTERGDSAVYLCASSLGQEQFFGPGTRLTVL.